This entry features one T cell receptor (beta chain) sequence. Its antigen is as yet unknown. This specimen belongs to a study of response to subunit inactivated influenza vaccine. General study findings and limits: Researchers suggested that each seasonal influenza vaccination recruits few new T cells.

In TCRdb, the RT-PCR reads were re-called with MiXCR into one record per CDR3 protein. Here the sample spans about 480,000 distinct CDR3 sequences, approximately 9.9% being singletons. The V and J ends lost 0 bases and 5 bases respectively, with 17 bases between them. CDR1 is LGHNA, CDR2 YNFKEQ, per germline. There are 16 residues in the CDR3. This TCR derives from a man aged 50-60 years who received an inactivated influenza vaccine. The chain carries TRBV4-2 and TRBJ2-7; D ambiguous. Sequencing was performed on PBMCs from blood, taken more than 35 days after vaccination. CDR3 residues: CASSQDLRSTDDEQYF. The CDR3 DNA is TGTGCCAGCAGCCAAGATCTTCGCAGTACAGACGACGAGCAGTACTTC.